Below, 22 T cell receptor beta chains from the same sample are listed, as sequenced in a study of blood T cell repertoires in COVID-19. TCRdb's table, derived via immunoSEQ multiplex PCR, lists solely in-frame clones and lacks some. Among about 65,000 clones, 65% to 85% were seen once, and the ten largest hold 35% to 45%. Input material: peripheral blood. The receptor set was obtained from a human donor in a cohort sampled during active COVID-19.

The chain uses TRBV6-5 and TRBJ1-1, with 7 positions matching TRBD1. The ends lost 6 bases at V and 5 bases at J; junction bases unmatched: 6. This CDR3 has 13 residues. In germline, CDR1 is MNHEY, CDR2 SVGAGI. CDR3 region: CASSQGEATEAFF. The CDR3 bases are TGTGCCAGCAGCCAGGGGGAGGCTACTGAAGCTTTCTTT.

The chain has TRBV19 and TRBJ1-6, with D perhaps TRBD1 (5 bases). Germline CDR1 LNHDA, CDR2 SQIVND (reference sequence). The germline V and J ends were trimmed by 4 bases and 0 bases, with 16 bases remaining between them. This CDR3 spans 18 amino acids. CDR3 residues: CASSKGQSLISYNSPLHF. In DNA, the CDR3 is TGTGCCAGTAGTAAGGGGCAGAGTCTAATCTCCTATAATTCACCCCTCCACTTT. The complete variable domain, with remaining parts taken from reference TRBV19 and TRBJ1-6, reads DGGITQSPKYLFRKEGQNVTLSCEQNLNHDAMYWYRQDPGQGLRLIYYSQIVNDFQKGDIAEGYSVSREKKESFPLTVTSAQKNPTAFYLCASSKGQSLISYNSPLHFGNGTRLTVT.

This chain connects TRBV20-1 to TRBJ1-5; weak D call: TRBD1 (5 bases). The CDR3 extends over 15 amino acids. V was cut by 3 bases and J by 0 bases, with 12 bases left in between. The germline gives CDR1 DFQATT, CDR2 SNEGSKA (reference sequence). As DNA, the CDR3 is TGCAGTGCTAGTTCTGTGGGGGGTAGCAATCAGCCCCAGCATTTT. Translating gives CSASSVGGSNQPQHF.

Here the CDR3 DNA reads TGTGCCAGCACCCAAGTTCGAGGACAGGTATTCTATGGCTACACCTTC. Protein product: CASTQVRGQVFYGYTF. The chain is built from TRBV27 and TRBJ1-2, with 7 bases lining up with TRBD1. V lost 7 bases, J lost 4 bases, and 15 bases stayed unmatched. Germline V gives CDR1 MNHEY, CDR2 SMNVEV (reference sequence). CDR3 size: 16 residues.

The chain links TRBV4-1 to TRBJ1-1; TRBD1 aligns across 7 bases. With V trimmed by 4 bases and J by 0 bases, 5 bases remained unmatched. This CDR3 region has 15 residues. The V gene's germline CDR1 is MGHRA and CDR2 YSYEKL. CDR3 in amino acids: CASSRGQALNTEAFF. The CDR3 DNA follows: TGCGCCAGCAGCCGCGGACAGGCTTTGAACACTGAAGCTTTCTTT.

The rearrangement joins TRBV18 to TRBJ2-1, with a tentative D call TRBD2 (6 bases). The CDR3 sequence is 15 residues long. Trimming took off 1 base at V and 10 bases at J, with 17 bases between the two ends. Germline V gives CDR1 KGHSH, CDR2 LQKENI. The CDR3 DNA is TGTGCCAGCTCACCACTGGGGACGGTACGGGGGGAGCAGTTCTTC. Translated: CASSPLGTVRGEQFF.

This clone was detected once. The J gene is TRBJ1-2, the V gene TRBV6-2 or TRBV6-3; D is possibly TRBD1 (5 bases). Looked up from germline, CDR1 is MNHEY and CDR2 is SVGEGT. The CDR3 sequence is 12 residues long. V was cut by 2 bases and J by 7 bases, with 8 bases left in between. CDR3 sequence (DNA): TGTGCCAGCAGTTACAGGGGAATTGGCTACACCTTC. Encoded protein: CASSYRGIGYTF.

The V gene is TRBV6-5, the J gene TRBJ2-3; D is unresolved. Germline assignment: CDR1 MNHEY and CDR2 SVGAGI. Trimming took 6 bases from V and 3 from J, leaving 16 bases between them. The CDR3 length is 15 residues. The CDR3: CASSPPRSPTDTQYF. CDR3 DNA: TGTGCCAGCAGCCCCCCGAGGTCTCCGACAGATACGCAGTATTTT.

The CDR3 sequence is CASHSRQGAQGYTF. DNA for the CDR3: TGCGCCAGCCACTCCCGGCAGGGGGCGCAGGGCTACACCTTC. V is TRBV10-2 and J is TRBJ1-2, with 8 bases aligning to TRBD1. This CDR3 has 14 residues. The ends lost 8 bases at V and 8 bases at J; junction bases unmatched: 13. Per the germline V gene, CDR1 is WSHSY and CDR2 is SAAADI.

The chain uses TRBV19 and TRBJ1-1; D is possibly TRBD1 (5 bases). This CDR3 region has 13 residues. Germline lookup yields CDR1 LNHDA and CDR2 SQIVND (reference sequence). V was pared by 7 bases and J by 5 bases, with 14 bases between. CDR3 amino acids: CASIGWGVTEAFF. The DNA of the CDR3 is TGTGCCAGTATCGGGTGGGGGGTGACTGAAGCTTTCTTT.

V gene TRBV5-1 combines with J gene TRBJ1-1; possible D gene TRBD1, 6 bases. This CDR3 region has 15 residues. Germline CDR1 is SGHRS and CDR2 is YFSETQ. The V and J ends lost 7 bases and 1 base respectively, with 17 bases between them. CDR3 sequence reads: CASGQLSTGNTEAFF. For the CDR3, the DNA is TGCGCCAGCGGCCAACTTTCGACAGGGAACACTGAAGCTTTCTTT.

This sequence joins TRBV5-8 and TRBJ1-3, with D unclear. The CDR3 contains 16 residues. Germline values: CDR1 SGHTS, CDR2 YDEGEE. With 0 bases removed from V and 0 bases from J, the gap between germline ends came to 10 bases. The CDR3: CASSLGSAGSGNTIYF. The DNA of the CDR3 is TGTGCCAGCAGCTTGGGGTCGGCGGGCTCTGGAAACACCATATATTTT.

The rearrangement uses TRBV12-5 and TRBJ2-1, with D unresolved. Trimming removed 3 bases from V and 1 base from J, with 7 bases in between. Germline lookup yields CDR1 LGHNT and CDR2 FRNRAP. CDR3 size: 14 residues. The DNA of the CDR3 is TGTGCTAGTGGTTTTTCCCCTTCCTACAATGAGCAGTTCTTC. Amino acids: CASGFSPSYNEQFF.

The chain combines TRBV5-1 with TRBJ1-1; D may be TRBD1 (6 bases). Trimming took off 4 bases at V and 1 base at J, with 14 bases between the two ends. CDR1 and CDR2 from the germline V gene are SGHRS and YFSETQ. This CDR3 has 15 amino acids. The CDR3 nucleotides read TGCGCCAGCAGCACGACGACAGGAAGGAACACTGAAGCTTTCTTT. Its protein product is CASSTTTGRNTEAFF.

At least ten counts were recorded for this clone. This sequence joins TRBV2 and TRBJ1-2, with TRBD1 as a possible D gene (5 bases). The V and J ends lost 3 bases and 3 bases respectively, with 8 bases between them. The CDR3 contains 13 residues. CDR1 and CDR2 from the germline V gene are SNHLY and FYNNEI. The CDR3 here is CASSDSRDYGYTF. The CDR3 bases are TGTGCCAGCAGTGATAGCAGGGACTATGGCTACACCTTC.

V gene TRBV5-4 combines with J gene TRBJ1-2; 8 nucleotides align to TRBD1. The CDR3 covers 15 residues. Trimming cost V 0 bases and J 8 bases; bases outside gene matches: 9. Germline CDR1 and CDR2: SGHNT and YYREEE (reference sequence). CDR3 nucleotides: TGTGCCAGCAGCTTGGCCGGGGGACAGGTAATCGGCTACACCTTC. Its translation is CASSLAGGQVIGYTF.

This sequence joins TRBV11-3 and TRBJ2-2; D perhaps matches TRBD1 (5 bases). The V end was cut by 5 bases, the J end by 0 bases, with 16 bases between. The CDR3 runs to 17 residues. The germline gives CDR1 SGHNT, CDR2 YENEEA. In DNA, the CDR3 is TGTGCCAGCAGCACACCCCGACAGTCCCCGAACACCGGGGAGCTGTTTTTT. Protein: CASSTPRQSPNTGELFF.

This sequence joins TRBV9 and TRBJ2-5; perhaps TRBD2 as D (6 bases). The germline V gene has CDR1 SGDLS and CDR2 YYNGEE. The CDR3 loop spans 16 amino acids. V lost 0 bases, J lost 4 bases, and 16 bases lay in between. The CDR3 coding sequence is TGTGCCAGCAGCGTAGGGATGGGGGGTTTTCGAGAGACCCAGTACTTC. Amino acids: CASSVGMGGFRETQYF.

The chain combines TRBV5-1 with TRBJ2-2; D unresolved. This CDR3 region has 17 residues. Germline V CDR1 and CDR2: SGHRS, YFSETQ. The V gene lost 0 bases and the J gene lost 5 bases, with 17 bases spanning the gap. Here the CDR3 reads CASSLGARMPETGELFF. DNA of the CDR3: TGCGCCAGCAGCTTGGGAGCTCGGATGCCGGAGACCGGGGAGCTGTTTTTT.

This sequence joins TRBV6-5 and TRBJ1-5; 11 nucleotides agree with TRBD1. Germline V lookup: CDR1 MNHEY, CDR2 SVGAGI. The V and J ends lost 6 bases and 3 bases, in that order; junction bases with no gene match: 4. This CDR3 is built from 15 residues. CDR3 nucleotides: TGTGCCAGCAGCAGGGACAGGGGGAACAATCAGCCCCAGCATTTT. Translated, it gives CASSRDRGNNQPQHF.

This chain uses TRBV11-2 with TRBJ2-2; unclear D gene. V gave up 5 bases and J gave up 8 bases, with 9 bases separating them. Germline V gene data show CDR1 as SGHAT and CDR2 as FQNNGV. The CDR3 sequence is 12 residues long. The CDR3 spells CASSPQAGELFF. The CDR3 DNA reads TGTGCCAGCAGCCCCCAAGCTGGGGAGCTGTTTTTT.

This clone showed up just once. The V gene is TRBV7-9, the J gene TRBJ2-5; D unclear. CDR1 and CDR2 (germline): SEHNR, FQNEAQ (reference sequence). The CDR3 length is 14 residues. V gave up 2 bases and J gave up 5 bases, with 12 bases separating them. The CDR3 coding sequence is TGTGCCAGCAGCTTATCCGAGCGAGTGGAGACCCAGTACTTC. As protein: CASSLSERVETQYF.